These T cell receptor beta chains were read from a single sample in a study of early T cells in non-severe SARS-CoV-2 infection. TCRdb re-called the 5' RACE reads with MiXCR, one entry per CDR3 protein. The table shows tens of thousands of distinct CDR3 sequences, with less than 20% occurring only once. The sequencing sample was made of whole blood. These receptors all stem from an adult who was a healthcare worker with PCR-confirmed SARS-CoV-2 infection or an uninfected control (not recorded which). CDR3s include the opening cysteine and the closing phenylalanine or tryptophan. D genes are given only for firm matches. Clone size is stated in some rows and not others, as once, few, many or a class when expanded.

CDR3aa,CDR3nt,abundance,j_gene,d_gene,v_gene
CASSSKANSPLHF,TGTGCCAGCAGCTCTAAGGCAAATTCACCCCTCCACTTT,NA,TRBJ1-6,NA,TRBV7-6
CSVGRVQYGYTF,TGCAGTGTGGGCAGGGTTCAGTATGGCTACACCTTC,few,TRBJ1-2,NA,TRBV20-1
CASSEQGFYEQYF,TGTGCCAGCAGCGAACAGGGGTTCTACGAGCAGTACTTC,few,TRBJ2-7,TRBD1,TRBV5-4
CSTWTGGNEQYF,TGCAGCACCTGGACAGGGGGTAACGAGCAGTACTTC,NA,TRBJ2-7,TRBD1,TRBV29-1
CASSDFGVRAKNIQYF,TGTGCCAGCAGTGATTTTGGGGTGCGGGCCAAAAACATTCAGTACTTC,NA,TRBJ2-4,NA,TRBV6-1
CASSLDGQSPKLFF,TGTGCCAGCAGCTTAGATGGACAGTCCCCAAAACTGTTTTTT,NA,TRBJ1-4,NA,TRBV7-9
CASSLTDRGNEQFF,TGTGCCAGCAGCTTGACGGACAGGGGCAATGAGCAGTTCTTC,few,TRBJ2-1,TRBD1,TRBV7-9
CASSVTLGSDAFF,TGTGCCAGCAGTGTAACGCTCGGCAGTGACGCTTTCTTT,few,TRBJ1-1,NA,TRBV2
CASSEPHRGVDNEQFF,TGTGCCAGCAGTGAACCCCACCGGGGAGTCGACAATGAGCAGTTCTTC,few,TRBJ2-1,NA,TRBV2
CASSPGGHLMNTEAFF,TGTGCCAGCAGCCCGGGAGGGCATTTAATGAACACTGAAGCTTTCTTT,many,TRBJ1-1,NA,TRBV7-3
CASSLTPTSAITGELFF,TGTGCCAGCAGTTTGACCCCGACTAGCGCGATCACCGGGGAGCTGTTTTTT,many,TRBJ2-2,TRBD2,TRBV27
CASRPTSGMTDTQYF,TGTGCCAGCCGCCCCACGAGCGGAATGACAGATACGCAGTATTTT,NA,TRBJ2-3,NA,TRBV11-2
CASSLFDRGVQETQYF,TGTGCCAGCAGTTTATTCGACAGGGGGGTGCAAGAGACCCAGTACTTC,NA,TRBJ2-5,TRBD1,TRBV28
CASSDIRGSGANVLTF,TGTGCCAGCAGTGATATTAGGGGATCTGGGGCCAACGTCCTGACTTTC,NA,TRBJ2-6,NA,TRBV28
CASRTFSYEQYF,TGTGCCAGCAGAACATTTTCCTACGAGCAGTACTTC,few,TRBJ2-7,NA,TRBV6-1
CSAGGDYGYTF,TGCAGCGCAGGGGGGGACTATGGCTACACCTTC,few,TRBJ1-2,TRBD1,TRBV29-1
CASSLAGASGDEQYF,TGTGCCAGCAGCTTAGCAGGGGCGAGCGGAGACGAGCAGTACTTC,few,TRBJ2-7,NA,TRBV7-2
CATSDWTVNTGELFF,TGTGCCACCAGTGATTGGACGGTGAACACCGGGGAGCTGTTTTTT,few,TRBJ2-2,NA,TRBV24-1
CASSSWTGSSYNEQFF,TGTGCCAGCAGCTCTTGGACAGGGAGCTCCTACAATGAGCAGTTCTTC,NA,TRBJ2-1,TRBD1,TRBV7-6
CASSFLGASTDTQYF,TGTGCCAGCAGTTTCCTCGGGGCCAGCACAGATACGCAGTATTTT,NA,TRBJ2-3,NA,TRBV28
CASSFDSLGGWTEAFF,TGTGCCAGCAGTTTCGACTCCCTTGGGGGGTGGACTGAAGCTTTCTTT,NA,TRBJ1-1,NA,TRBV27
CASRRPGQLRSSSYNEQFF,TGTGCCAGCCGCAGACCAGGACAGTTGCGTTCTAGTTCCTACAATGAGCAGTTCTTC,many,TRBJ2-1,NA,TRBV6-2/TRBV6-3
CASSSGTQPQHF,TGTGCCAGCAGCTCAGGGACCCAGCCCCAGCATTTT,few,TRBJ1-5,NA,TRBV7-9
CASRAKVASGYTIYF,TGTGCCAGCAGGGCAAAAGTGGCGTCTGGATACACCATATATTTT,NA,TRBJ1-3,NA,TRBV7-9
CASSAAGLPPETQYF,TGCGCCAGCAGCGCCGCGGGACTACCCCCTGAGACCCAGTACTTC,NA,TRBJ2-5,TRBD2,TRBV5-1
CSAATRDSPTDEQFF,TGCAGTGCCGCTACCCGGGACAGCCCGACGGATGAGCAGTTCTTC,NA,TRBJ2-1,TRBD1,TRBV20-1
CASSFKGTTEAFF,TGTGCCAGCAGCTTCAAAGGGACCACTGAAGCTTTCTTT,NA,TRBJ1-1,NA,TRBV5-8
CASSSRQGADTEAFF,TGTGCCAGCAGCTCGAGACAGGGGGCTGACACTGAAGCTTTCTTT,NA,TRBJ1-1,TRBD1,TRBV7-2
CASSQDRQATYEQYF,TGTGCCAGCAGCCAAGATCGGCAGGCGACCTACGAGCAGTACTTC,NA,TRBJ2-7,NA,TRBV3-1
CASSQQSSGRWVRGTDTQYF,TGCGCCAGCAGCCAACAGTCTAGCGGGAGATGGGTTCGCGGCACAGATACGCAGTATTTT,few,TRBJ2-3,TRBD2,TRBV4-3
CASSLVSTPGEQYF,TGTGCCAGCAGCTTGGTCAGTACCCCCGGCGAGCAGTACTTC,many,TRBJ2-7,NA,TRBV7-6
CATSDPRDNEGDTIYF,TGTGCCACCAGTGATCCCCGGGACAACGAGGGAGACACCATATATTTT,NA,TRBJ1-3,NA,TRBV24-1
CASSQSNEQFF,TGCGCCAGCAGCCAAAGCAATGAGCAGTTCTTC,many,TRBJ2-1,NA,TRBV5-1
CASSSTQGINQPQHF,TGTGCCAGCAGTTCGACACAGGGGATTAATCAGCCCCAGCATTTT,NA,TRBJ1-5,TRBD1,TRBV6-2/TRBV6-3
CASSIRPAYEQYF,TGTGCCAGTAGTATCCGTCCGGCCTACGAGCAGTACTTC,NA,TRBJ2-7,NA,TRBV19
CSVDWEGATGANVLTF,TGCAGCGTTGATTGGGAGGGGGCGACTGGGGCCAACGTCCTGACTTTC,few,TRBJ2-6,NA,TRBV29-1
CASSLQGLSPLHF,TGTGCCAGCAGTTTGCAGGGCCTTTCACCCCTCCACTTT,many,TRBJ1-6,NA,TRBV7-2
CASSPSGGDTEAFF,TGTGCCAGCAGTCCGTCGGGCGGGGACACTGAAGCTTTCTTT,many,TRBJ1-1,NA,TRBV6-1
CASSSPGGLRYNEQFF,TGTGCCAGCAGTTCCCCGGGAGGGTTGCGTTACAATGAGCAGTTCTTC,few,TRBJ2-1,TRBD2,TRBV28
CASSLIVAGYYEQYF,TGTGCCAGCAGCTTAATAGTGGCGGGATATTACGAGCAGTACTTC,many,TRBJ2-7,NA,TRBV7-2
CASSQVGDRMTGELFF,TGCGCCAGCAGCCAAGTGGGCGACAGGATGACCGGGGAGCTGTTTTTT,few,TRBJ2-2,NA,TRBV4-1
CAIGLAGYEQYF,TGTGCCATCGGACTAGCGGGGTACGAGCAGTACTTC,many,TRBJ2-7,TRBD2,TRBV10-3
CASSFRGAGTDTQYF,TGCGCCAGCAGCTTCCGGGGGGCCGGAACAGATACGCAGTATTTT,few,TRBJ2-3,NA,TRBV5-1
CASRVSPSNQPQHF,TGTGCCAGCAGAGTCTCCCCTAGCAATCAGCCCCAGCATTTT,NA,TRBJ1-5,NA,TRBV28
CASSQASRGTKETQYF,TGCGCCAGCAGCCAAGCATCCCGGGGGACTAAAGAGACCCAGTACTTC,few,TRBJ2-5,TRBD2,TRBV4-1
CASRATGGISANTGELFF,TGTGCCAGCAGGGCAACAGGGGGGATATCCGCGAACACCGGGGAGCTGTTTTTT,many,TRBJ2-2,TRBD1,TRBV6-5
CASSRTSYHTDTQYF,TGTGCCAGCAGTCGGACTAGCTACCACACAGATACGCAGTATTTT,few,TRBJ2-3,TRBD2,TRBV6-2/TRBV6-3
CASRNLVGGPVSEQFF,TGTGCCAGCAGGAATTTAGTGGGAGGGCCCGTAAGTGAGCAGTTCTTC,NA,TRBJ2-1,TRBD2,TRBV11-2
CASSPGSRDRDLITEAFF,TGTGCCAGCAGCCCGGGCTCCCGGGACAGGGATTTGATTACTGAAGCTTTCTTT,NA,TRBJ1-1,TRBD1,TRBV7-6
CAVSPLAGGSGDTQYF,TGTGCCGTATCTCCTCTAGCGGGAGGGTCCGGAGATACGCAGTATTTT,few,TRBJ2-3,TRBD2,TRBV6-5
CASSYSGGAPDTQYF,TGTGCCAGCAGTTACAGCGGGGGGGCCCCAGATACGCAGTATTTT,NA,TRBJ2-3,TRBD2,TRBV6-5